This T cell receptor beta chain was recovered during a study of fetal regulatory T cell absence and autoimmunity. The CDR3 length is 15 residues. Germline CDR1 is SGHRS and CDR2 is YFSETQ. Germline trimming cut 4 bases from V and 6 bases from J; bases unmatched to any gene: 11. Only in-frame clones appear in the TCRdb table, and some are missing; sequencing was by immunoSEQ multiplex PCR. The table records 95,000 to 100,000 clones, 60% to 80% of them present only once. The chain carries TRBV5-1 and TRBJ2-5, with 8 positions matching TRBD1. The clonotype comes from a male donor with IPEX syndrome. The sequencing sample was made of pancreas tissue. CDR3 DNA sequence: TGCGCCAGCAGCGGGATGGACAGGGTAGGGAAGACCCAGTACTTC. This codes for CASSGMDRVGKTQYF.